This T cell receptor beta chain appears in the sequencing data of a study of T cell changes during pregnancy in multiple sclerosis. Germline V gene sequence: CDR1 SGHRS, CDR2 YFSETQ. The CDR3 spans 15 residues. After removal of 3 bases from V and 4 bases from J, the junction contained 5 bases not matched to a gene. TCRdb's copy holds only in-frame clones and misses some; the assay was immunoSEQ multiplex PCR. The sample includes 45,000 to 70,000 clones, roughly nine tenths of them seen just once. This sequence originates from a female donor in good health, enrolled as a control in a pregnancy study. The rearrangement links TRBV5-1 to TRBJ1-1, with TRBD1 matching 11 bases. The source was peripheral blood, collected in the third trimester of pregnancy. In DNA form, the CDR3 reads TGCGCCAGCAGCTCCTCCGGGACAGGGGGCACTGAAGCTTTCTTT. Translated, it gives CASSSSGTGGTEAFF.